This T cell receptor (beta chain) appears in the sequencing data of a study of cytomegalovirus exposure and HLA in healthy donors. PCR primers comprised 60 Vbeta and 13 Jbeta primers. Libraries were prepared by immunoSEQ multiplex PCR; TCRdb keeps only in-frame clonotypes and omits some of them. The repertoire holds approximately 45,000 clones, with around 73% as singletons. Deletions cut 7 bases from V and 3 bases from J, with 12 bases between. CDR3 length: 13 amino acids. Per germline, CDR1 MNHNY and CDR2 SVGAGI (reference sequence). This clone was counted between two and nine times. The receptor's source is a woman aged 25 to 45 in good health and CMV-seronegative. Sample: PBMCs. V usage is TRBV6-6 and J usage is TRBJ1-1; possible D gene TRBD1, 6 bases. The chain's CDR3 is CASTIAGDTEAFF. CDR3 DNA sequence: TGTGCCAGCACCATCGCAGGGGACACTGAAGCTTTCTTT.